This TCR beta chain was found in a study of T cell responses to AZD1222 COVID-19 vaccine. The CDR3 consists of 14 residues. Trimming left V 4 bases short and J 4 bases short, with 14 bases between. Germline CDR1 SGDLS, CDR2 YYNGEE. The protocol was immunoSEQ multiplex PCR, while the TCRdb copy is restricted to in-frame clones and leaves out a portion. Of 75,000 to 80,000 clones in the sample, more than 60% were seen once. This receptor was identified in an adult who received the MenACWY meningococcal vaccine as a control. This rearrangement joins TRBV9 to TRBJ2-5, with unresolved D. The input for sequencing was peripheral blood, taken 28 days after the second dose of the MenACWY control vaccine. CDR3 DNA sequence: TGTGCCAGCAGCATAACCCCCTCAGGAGAGACCCAGTACTTC. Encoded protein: CASSITPSGETQYF.